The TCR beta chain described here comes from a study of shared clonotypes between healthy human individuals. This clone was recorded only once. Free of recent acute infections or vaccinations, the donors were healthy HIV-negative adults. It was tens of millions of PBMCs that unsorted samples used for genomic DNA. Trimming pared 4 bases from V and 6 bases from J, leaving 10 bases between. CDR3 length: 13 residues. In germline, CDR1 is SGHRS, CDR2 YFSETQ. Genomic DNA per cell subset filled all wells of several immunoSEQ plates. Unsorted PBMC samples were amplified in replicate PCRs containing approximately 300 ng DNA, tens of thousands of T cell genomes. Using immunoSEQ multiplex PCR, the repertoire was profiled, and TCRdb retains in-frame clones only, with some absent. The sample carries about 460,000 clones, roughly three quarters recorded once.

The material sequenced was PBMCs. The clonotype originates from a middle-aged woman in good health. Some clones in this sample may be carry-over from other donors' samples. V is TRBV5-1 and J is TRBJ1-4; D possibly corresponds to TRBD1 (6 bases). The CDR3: CASSEWTDEKLFF. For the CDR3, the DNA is TGCGCCAGCAGCGAATGGACAGATGAAAAACTGTTTTTT.